A single sample gave rise to the 23 T cell receptor beta chains below, sequenced in a study of T cells in Graves' hyperthyroidism and ophthalmopathy. RNA transcripts were the template for amplifying TCR beta CDR3 regions. When the TCR CDR3 underwent first-round RT-PCR, the HTBI primer set was used. In TCRdb, the multiplex PCR reads were re-called with MiXCR into one record per CDR3 protein. In the table there are roughly 500,000 distinct CDR3 sequences, about half of which are singletons. The sample consisted of peripheral blood or thyroid tissue (not recorded which). The receptors shown here come from an adult woman with Graves' disease, either hyperthyroidism or ophthalmopathy (not recorded which).

This clonotype was observed many times. The chain couples TRBV20-1 to TRBJ1-6; D is ambiguous. Germline V gene sequence: CDR1 DFQATT, CDR2 SNEGSKA (reference sequence). Trimming removed 3 bases at V and 0 bases at J, with 12 bases between. The CDR3 sequence is 16 residues long. CDR3 nucleotides: TGCAGTGCTAGGGTGCTGGGGAGCTCCTATAATTCACCCCTCCACTTT. Residues: CSARVLGSSYNSPLHF.

This clonotype was observed at least ten times. V gene TRBV10-3 combines with J gene TRBJ2-5; D may be TRBD2 (5 bases). Between the trimmed V and J ends, which lost 4 bases and 5 bases, there was a span of 14 bases. The CDR3 contains 14 residues. Per germline, CDR1 ENHRY and CDR2 SYGVKD. The CDR3 here is CAISGDGMMETQYF. The CDR3 DNA follows: TGTGCCATCAGTGGAGACGGGATGATGGAGACCCAGTACTTC.

This clonotype has ten or more counts. The chain combines TRBV19 with TRBJ2-5; no clear D gene. Germline V gene data show CDR1 as LNHDA and CDR2 as SQIVND (reference sequence). V shed 3 bases and J shed 4 bases, with 9 bases lying between them. The CDR3 covers 13 residues. This CDR3 reads CASSIGPGETQYF. In DNA, the CDR3 is TGTGCCAGTAGTATCGGACCAGGAGAGACCCAGTACTTC.

In this sample, this clonotype turned up many times. The J gene is TRBJ1-1, the V gene TRBV5-1; no reliable D call. CDR3 length: 14 amino acids. Germline-derived CDR1 and CDR2 are SGHRS and YFSETQ. V was cut by 0 bases and J by 10 bases, with 16 bases left in between. Here the CDR3 reads CASSLAAAVGGAFF. Here the CDR3 DNA reads TGCGCCAGCAGCTTGGCGGCGGCCGTTGGCGGAGCTTTCTTT.

This clonotype was counted ten times or more. The gene calls are TRBV5-1 and TRBJ2-5; 10 bases are a match to TRBD2. Germline-derived CDR1 and CDR2 are SGHRS and YFSETQ. With V trimmed by 5 bases and J by 2 bases, 3 bases remained unmatched. The CDR3 contains 14 residues. This CDR3 reads CASRVAGGQETQYF. CDR3 in DNA: TGCGCCAGCAGGGTAGCGGGAGGTCAAGAGACCCAGTACTTC.

The V call is TRBV9, the J call TRBJ1-4, with 7 bases that match TRBD1. CDR1 is SGDLS and CDR2 is YYNGEE in the germline V gene. This CDR3 contains 16 residues. V lost 7 bases and J lost 8; bases outside the gene matches: 17. CDR3 amino acids: CASSFRLAGTVEKLFF. The CDR3 DNA reads TGTGCCAGCTCATTCCGACTAGCGGGGACAGTCGAAAAACTGTTTTTT.

To note about this clonotype: A read error may produce the germline difference seen at one junction end. The V call is TRBV7-2, the J call TRBJ2-7, with D unclear. This CDR3 region has 16 residues. Germline CDR1 SGHTA, CDR2 FQGNSA. The CDR3 spells CASSQVYGRRSYEQYF. CDR3 DNA sequence: TGCGCCAGCAGCCAAGTCTACGGCAGACGCTCCTACGAGCAGTACTTC.

The J gene is TRBJ2-7, the V gene TRBV15; unclear D gene. The CDR3 extends over 15 amino acids. The germline V gene encodes CDR1 LNHNV and CDR2 YYDKDF (reference sequence). V lost 1 base and J lost 1, with 11 bases in between. CDR3 sequence: CATSRGVTASYEQYF. The CDR3 DNA follows: TGTGCCACCAGCAGAGGAGTAACAGCTTCCTACGAGCAGTACTTC.

The chain carries TRBV5-1 and TRBJ2-7; D is unclear. The V gene lost 4 bases and the J gene lost 1 base, with 9 bases spanning the gap. This CDR3 comprises 13 residues. Germline assignment: CDR1 SGHRS and CDR2 YFSETQ. CDR3 in amino acids: CASSIGLSYEQYF. The CDR3 coding sequence is TGCGCCAGCAGCATAGGTCTGTCCTACGAGCAGTACTTC.

This clonotype has a count of ten or more. The genes are TRBV7-8 and TRBJ2-7; D unclear. This CDR3 contains 13 residues. Germline assignment: CDR1 SGHVS and CDR2 FQNEAQ. V lost 5 bases, J lost 3 bases, and 11 bases lay in between. The DNA of the CDR3 is TGTGCCAGCAGCCACGGACGGAACTACGAGCAGTACTTC. Its translation: CASSHGRNYEQYF.

There are a few counts of this clonotype. The V call is TRBV29-1, the J call TRBJ2-7; 7 nucleotides align to TRBD2. Germline V gives CDR1 SQVTM, CDR2 ANQGSEA. Trimming at V came to 6 bases and at J to 0 bases, leaving 5 bases not matched to a gene. CDR3 length: 13 amino acids. The CDR3 loop reads CSVAWDYSYEQYF. DNA of the CDR3: TGCAGCGTAGCCTGGGACTACTCCTACGAGCAGTACTTC.

This clonotype was observed at least ten times. This chain connects TRBV5-1 to TRBJ2-7, with 11 bases that match TRBD2. V shed 3 bases, J shed 1 base, and the junction held 3 bases outside the gene matches. This CDR3 spans 15 amino acids. CDR1 SGHRS and CDR2 YFSETQ come from the germline V gene. The CDR3, as DNA: TGCGCCAGCAGCTACCTAGCGGGAGGATCCTACGAGCAGTACTTC. Translation gives CASSYLAGGSYEQYF.

The sample holds many counts of this clonotype. This rearrangement joins TRBV7-9 to TRBJ1-1, with TRBD1 matching 9 bases. V lost 5 bases and J lost 5; bases outside the gene matches: 9. There are 15 residues in the CDR3. Looked up from germline, CDR1 is SEHNR and CDR2 is FQNEAQ (reference sequence). CDR3 residues: CASSLPTGGRTEAFF. The CDR3 DNA reads TGTGCCAGCAGCCTACCGACAGGGGGAAGGACTGAAGCTTTCTTT.

The chain couples TRBV7-2 to TRBJ2-7, with a possible D match to TRBD2 (6 bases). Germline V gives CDR1 SGHTA, CDR2 FQGNSA. V lost 4 bases and J 4 bases, leaving 11 bases between the germline ends. The length of the CDR3 is 13 residues. The CDR3 bases are TGTGCCAGCAGCTCCGGGAGTGAATACGAGCAGTACTTC. Its translation is CASSSGSEYEQYF. Drawing the rest from reference TRBV7-2 and TRBJ2-7, the complete variable domain is GAGVSQSPSNKVTEKGKDVELRCDPISGHTALYWYRQSLGQGLEFLIYFQGNSAPDKSGLPSDRFSAERTGGSVSTLTIQRTQQEDSAVYLCASSSGSEYEQYFGPGTRLTVT.

This clonotype was recorded at least ten times. J is TRBJ1-1 and V is TRBV11-2; D is possibly TRBD1 (5 bases). V was trimmed by 7 bases and J by 7 bases, leaving 13 bases between them. This CDR3 has 12 amino acids. Per germline, CDR1 SGHAT and CDR2 FQNNGV. Here the CDR3 reads CASTPGDLEAFF. CDR3 nucleotide sequence: TGTGCCAGCACCCCTGGGGACCTTGAAGCTTTCTTT. The full variable domain, in which reference TRBV11-2 and TRBJ1-1 provide the parts outside the CDR3, is EAGVAQSPRYKIIEKRQSVAFWCNPISGHATLYWYQQILGQGPKLLIQFQNNGVVDDSQLPKDRFSAERLKGVDSTLKIQPAKLEDSAVYLCASTPGDLEAFFGQGTRLTVV.

The chain recombines TRBV10-2 with TRBJ2-5; 9 nucleotides line up with TRBD1. V trimming: 4 bases; J trimming: 3 bases; junction bases outside the gene matches: 6. From germline, CDR1 is WSHSY and CDR2 SAAADI. CDR3 length: 15 amino acids. In DNA form, the CDR3 reads TGCGCCAGCAGTGTGACAGGGGGGGGGGAAGAGACCCAGTACTTC. The encoded protein is CASSVTGGGEETQYF.

Details on this clonotype: Compared with germline, one end of the junction differs, possibly owing to a read error. This sequence joins TRBV6-4 and TRBJ1-6; no clear D. Germline V gene sequence: CDR1 MRHNA, CDR2 SNTAGT. This CDR3 region has 16 residues. The CDR3 loop is CAISDSLQGYNSPLHF. The CDR3 DNA is TGTGCCATCAGTGACTCACTTCAAGGGTACAATTCACCCCTCCACTTT.

This clonotype was seen ten or more times. The chain carries TRBV6-5 and TRBJ1-2; the D is unclear. Germline V CDR1 and CDR2: MNHEY, SVGAGI. This CDR3 has 13 amino acids. V was trimmed by 4 bases and J by 2 bases, leaving 8 bases between them. CDR3 loop: CASSSDPNYGYTF. The CDR3 DNA follows: TGTGCCAGCAGTTCTGACCCGAACTATGGCTACACCTTC.

As to this clonotype: One base away lies a much larger clone, so this may be a sequencing read error. CDR3 in amino acids: CASSVRDRENAPLHF. The CDR3 coding sequence is TGTGCCAGCAGCGTCCGGGACAGGGAGAATGCACCCCTCCACTTT. V gene TRBV7-2 combines with J gene TRBJ1-6; 9 bases are shared with TRBD1. This CDR3 has 15 amino acids. In germline, CDR1 is SGHTA, CDR2 FQGNSA. The V gene end was trimmed by 5 bases and the J gene end by 11 bases; junction bases not matched to a gene: 10.

This clonotype was counted many times. The gene calls are TRBV5-6 and TRBJ1-3; D is unclear. CDR1 SGHDT and CDR2 YYEEEE come from the germline V gene. The CDR3 runs to 17 residues. The ends were cut back, 2 bases at V and 5 bases at J, with 20 bases in the middle. CDR3 sequence reads: CASSFRPPRISRNTIYF. The DNA for the CDR3 is TGTGCCAGCAGCTTTCGGCCCCCGAGAATAAGTAGAAACACCATATATTTT.

This clonotype was detected ten times or more. The V call is TRBV15, the J call TRBJ2-2; 11 bases match TRBD1. Unmatched junction bases numbered 12, after V lost 8 bases and J lost 7 bases. The CDR3 sequence is 16 residues long. CDR1 and CDR2 from the germline V gene are LNHNV and YYDKDF (reference sequence). The CDR3 DNA reads TGTGCCACCCGCCGCGGACAGGGGGCGTTTGGCGGGGAGCTGTTTTTT. Residues: CATRRGQGAFGGELFF.

For this clonotype: At one of its ends the junction is not consistent with the germline gene, which may arise from a read error. The chain recombines TRBV12-3 or TRBV12-4 with TRBJ2-5; D remains unclear. CDR3 length equals 10 residues. The CDR3 DNA sequence: TGTGCCAGCAGTTTAGAGAACCAGTACTTC. This sequence encodes CASSLENQYF.

This clonotype came up many times. The rearrangement joins TRBV2 to TRBJ1-2, with unresolved D. The germline V and J ends were trimmed by 2 bases and 6 bases, with 7 bases remaining between them. The length of the CDR3 is 12 residues. Germline V CDR1 and CDR2: SNHLY, FYNNEI. CDR3 coding DNA: TGTGCCAGCAGTGAAATCGCAGATGGCTACACCTTC. As protein: CASSEIADGYTF.